Each of the 13 T cell receptor beta chains below was sequenced from the same sample in a study of Ad26.COV2.S vaccination and SARS-CoV-2 variants. Assay used: immunoSEQ multiplex PCR; TCRdb lists only in-frame clones, some missing. The table lists roughly 500,000 clones, about 83% of them singletons, with about 13% in the top ten. As to treatment: around 19 received Ad26.COV2.S at low or high dose, single or two shots; five or six received placebo; per-sample allocation not given. It was on day 63 after the first vaccine or placebo injection that samples were taken. The sample was peripheral blood, taken in a trial of Ad26.COV2.S vaccine versus placebo. All receptors come from a person between 18 and 60 years old who received the Ad26.COV2.S COVID-19 vaccine or a placebo.

This clone showed up just once. The chain links TRBV6-5 to TRBJ2-3, with a tentative D call TRBD2 (5 bases). V dropped 0 bases and J dropped 4 bases, with 8 bases sitting between them. CDR3 length: 14 amino acids. The germline V gene has CDR1 MNHEY and CDR2 SVGAGI. The CDR3 spells CASSYSASSDTQYF. In nucleotides, the CDR3 is TGTGCCAGCAGTTACTCGGCTAGCTCAGATACGCAGTATTTT.

The rearrangement joins TRBV19 to TRBJ2-6, with D uncertain. The length of the CDR3 is 16 residues. CDR1 and CDR2 from the germline V gene are LNHDA and SQIVND (reference sequence). Trimming removed 3 bases from V and 0 bases from J, with 9 bases in between. The CDR3 here is CASSIGAASGANVLTF. As DNA, the CDR3 is TGTGCCAGTAGTATCGGTGCGGCCTCTGGGGCCAACGTCCTGACTTTC.

J is TRBJ2-6 and V is TRBV28; 9 positions agree with TRBD1. Losses at the gene ends were 3 bases for V and 0 bases for J; bases not matched to a gene: 15. The CDR3 consists of 21 residues. In germline, CDR1 is MDHEN, CDR2 SYDVKM. The CDR3 spells CASSLSLGLGTGSSGANVLTF. CDR3 in DNA: TGTGCCAGCAGTTTGAGCCTGGGGCTCGGGACAGGGAGCTCTGGGGCCAACGTCCTGACTTTC. The full variable domain, with the rest looked up from reference TRBV28 and TRBJ2-6, is DVKVTQSSRYLVKRTGEKVFLECVQDMDHENMFWYRQDPGLGLRLIYFSYDVKMKEKGDIPEGYSVSREKKERFSLILESASTNQTSMYLCASSLSLGLGTGSSGANVLTFGAGSRLTVL.

The chain uses TRBV19 and TRBJ1-2; D gene unclear. The CDR3 sequence is 17 residues long. The germline V and J ends were trimmed by 0 bases and 2 bases, with 16 bases remaining between them. CDR1 LNHDA and CDR2 SQIVND come from the germline V gene (reference sequence). The CDR3 DNA is TGTGCCAGTAGTATAGATCAAAAAGGGCGATCAAACTATGGCTACACCTTC. It is translated as CASSIDQKGRSNYGYTF.

The chain carries TRBV7-2 and TRBJ1-6; 8 positions match TRBD1. The CDR3 has 16 amino acids. CDR1 is SGHTA, CDR2 FQGNSA, per germline. The trim removed 1 base at V and 7 bases at J, leaving 6 bases unmatched. CDR3 protein: CASSLVGQGSNSPLHF. Here the CDR3 DNA reads TGTGCCAGCAGCTTAGTCGGACAGGGTTCAAATTCACCCCTCCACTTT.

The chain recombines TRBV6-4 with TRBJ1-1, with D maybe TRBD1 (6 bases). V dropped 2 bases and J dropped 5 bases, with 9 bases sitting between them. Germline loops: CDR1 MRHNA, CDR2 SNTAGT. CDR3 length: 13 amino acids. The DNA of the CDR3 is TGTGCCAGCAGTGACGAGGGGGGAACTGAAGCTTTCTTT. Translating gives CASSDEGGTEAFF.

The rearrangement joins TRBV24-1 to TRBJ2-7; 9 bases agree with TRBD2. Germline V gives CDR1 KGHDR, CDR2 SFDVKD. This CDR3 is 15 amino acids long. V lost 3 bases and J lost 6; bases outside the gene matches: 8. CDR3: CATSDPLSGSREQYF. The CDR3 coding sequence is TGTGCCACCAGTGATCCCCTTAGCGGGAGCCGCGAGCAGTACTTC.

This chain connects TRBV25-1 to TRBJ2-2; 7 bases match TRBD1. The V gene's germline CDR1 is MGHDK and CDR2 SYGVNS. The CDR3 sequence is 16 residues long. J gave up 4 bases and V 5 bases, and 10 bases lay outside the gene matches. The CDR3 DNA sequence: TGTGCCAGCAGTCGAACGGGACAGCAAGTCACCGGGGAGCTGTTTTTT. Translating it yields CASSRTGQQVTGELFF. The whole variable domain, filled in from reference TRBV25-1 and TRBJ2-2, reads EADIYQTPRYLVIGTGKKITLECSQTMGHDKMYWYQQDPGMELHLIHYSYGVNSTEKGDLSSESTVSRIRTEHFPLTLESARPSHTSQYLCASSRTGQQVTGELFFGEGSRLTVL.

The V gene is TRBV19, the J gene TRBJ2-4; TRBD1 agrees at 10 bases. CDR1 and CDR2 from the germline V gene are LNHDA and SQIVND (reference sequence). CDR3 length: 15 amino acids. With V trimmed by 3 bases and J by 6 bases, 5 bases remained unmatched. The CDR3 region has the DNA TGTGCCAGTAGTATTGGCAGGACAGGGGGAAACATTCAGTACTTC. It yields the protein CASSIGRTGGNIQYF.

CDR3 bases: TGTGCCAGCAGCTTTCCGGCAGGGGGCACAGATACGCAGTATTTT. It specifies CASSFPAGGTDTQYF. This chain links TRBV5-6 with TRBJ2-3; TRBD1 might be the D (6 bases). The CDR3 is made up of 15 amino acids. V lost 2 bases and J 1 base, leaving 11 bases between the germline ends. Germline CDR1 and CDR2: SGHDT and YYEEEE.

This chain uses TRBV27 with TRBJ2-7; 10 positions match TRBD2. The germline CDR1 and CDR2 sequences are MNHEY and SMNVEV (reference sequence). V lost 6 bases, J lost 2 bases, and 7 bases stayed unmatched. The CDR3 has 15 residues. In DNA, the CDR3 is TGTGCCAGCAGCCCAATAGCGGGAGGCCCCTACGAGCAGTACTTC. Amino acid sequence: CASSPIAGGPYEQYF.

The V call is TRBV6-4, the J call TRBJ2-3; 8 nucleotides match TRBD1. This CDR3 region has 15 residues. V gave up 3 bases and J gave up 2 bases; unmatched junction bases: 4. CDR1 and CDR2 (germline): MRHNA, SNTAGT. CDR3 in DNA: TGTGCCAGCAGTGAGCAGGGGGCTCCCACAGATACGCAGTATTTT. Encoded protein: CASSEQGAPTDTQYF.

The chain recombines TRBV27 with TRBJ2-1; 9 bases are a match to TRBD2. V gave up 1 base and J gave up 9 bases; unmatched junction bases: 13. CDR3 length: 17 amino acids. The germline V gene encodes CDR1 MNHEY and CDR2 SMNVEV (reference sequence). DNA for the CDR3: TGTGCCAGCAGTTTATTGGAATTAGGGGCTAGCGGGGTTGAGCAGTTCTTC. It is translated as CASSLLELGASGVEQFF.